The clone carrying this TCR beta chain was detected many times. As yet, its antigen is unknown. This entry belongs to a study of metastatic and nonmetastatic thyroid tumors. Study information: Repertoires from malignant and benign thyroid patients were compared across blood and tumor or nodule tissue.

Patients had received no treatment of any kind before thyroid surgery. Germline loops: CDR1 LNHDA, CDR2 SQIVND (reference sequence). The CDR3 runs to 14 residues. Trimming removed 3 bases at V and 3 bases at J, with 11 bases between. TCRdb reprocessed the PCR reads using MiXCR. The data show approximately 38,000 clones, about a sixth seen once. General study results and limits: Reported TCR beta diversity, measured in blood and tumor, was significantly higher for malignant thyroid tumors than for benign nodules.

Sequenced material: blood. The chain links TRBV19 to TRBJ2-5, with D uncertain. The TCR sequence derives from a female donor with papillary thyroid cancer or a benign thyroid nodule (not recorded which). Some clones in this sample may be carry-over from other donors' samples. The CDR3 loop reads CASSIQAGKETQYF. The CDR3 coding sequence is TGTGCCAGTAGTATTCAGGCAGGAAAAGAGACCCAGTACTTC.